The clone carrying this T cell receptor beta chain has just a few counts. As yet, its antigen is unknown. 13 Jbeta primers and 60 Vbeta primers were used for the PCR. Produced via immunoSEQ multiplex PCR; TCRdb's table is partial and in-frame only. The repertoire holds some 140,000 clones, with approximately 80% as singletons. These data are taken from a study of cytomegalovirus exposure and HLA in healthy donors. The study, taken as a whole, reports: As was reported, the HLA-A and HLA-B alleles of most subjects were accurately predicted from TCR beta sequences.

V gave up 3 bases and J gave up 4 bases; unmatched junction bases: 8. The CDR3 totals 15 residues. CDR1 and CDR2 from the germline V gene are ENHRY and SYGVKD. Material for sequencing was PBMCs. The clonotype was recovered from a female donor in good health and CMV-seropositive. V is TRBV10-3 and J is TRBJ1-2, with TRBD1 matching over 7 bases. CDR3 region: CAISEGRGGSYGYTF. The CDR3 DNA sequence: TGTGCCATCAGTGAAGGAAGAGGGGGCAGCTATGGCTACACCTTC.